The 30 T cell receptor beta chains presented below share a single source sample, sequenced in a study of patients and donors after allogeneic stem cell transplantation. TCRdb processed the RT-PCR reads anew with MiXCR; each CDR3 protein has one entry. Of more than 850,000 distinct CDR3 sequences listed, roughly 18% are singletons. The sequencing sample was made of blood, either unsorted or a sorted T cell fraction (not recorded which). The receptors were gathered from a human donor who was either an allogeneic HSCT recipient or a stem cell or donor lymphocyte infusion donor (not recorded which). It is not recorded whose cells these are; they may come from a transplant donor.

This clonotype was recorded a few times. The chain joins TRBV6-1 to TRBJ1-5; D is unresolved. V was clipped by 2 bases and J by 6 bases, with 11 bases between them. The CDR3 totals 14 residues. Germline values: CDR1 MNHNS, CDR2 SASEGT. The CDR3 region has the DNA TGTGCCAGCAGTGAATTCCCCAGAAGTCAGCCCCAGCATTTT. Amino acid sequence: CASSEFPRSQPQHF.

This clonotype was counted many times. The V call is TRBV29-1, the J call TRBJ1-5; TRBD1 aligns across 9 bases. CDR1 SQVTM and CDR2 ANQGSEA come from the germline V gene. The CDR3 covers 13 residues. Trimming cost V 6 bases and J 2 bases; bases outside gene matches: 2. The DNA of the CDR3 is TGCAGCGTACGGACAGGGGGCAATCAGCCCCAGCATTTT. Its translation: CSVRTGGNQPQHF.

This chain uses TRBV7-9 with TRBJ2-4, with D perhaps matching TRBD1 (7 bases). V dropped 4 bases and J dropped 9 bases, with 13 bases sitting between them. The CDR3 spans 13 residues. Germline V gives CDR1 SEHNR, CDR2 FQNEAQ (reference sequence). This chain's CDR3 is CASSSHRGGIQYF. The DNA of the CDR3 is TGTGCCAGCAGCTCACACAGGGGAGGCATTCAGTACTTC.

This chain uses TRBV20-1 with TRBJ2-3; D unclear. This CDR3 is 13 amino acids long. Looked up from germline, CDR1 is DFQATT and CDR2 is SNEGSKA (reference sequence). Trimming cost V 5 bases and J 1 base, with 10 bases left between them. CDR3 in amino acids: CSAPLLGTDTQYF. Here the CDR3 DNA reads TGCAGTGCTCCCCTCTTGGGCACAGATACGCAGTATTTT.

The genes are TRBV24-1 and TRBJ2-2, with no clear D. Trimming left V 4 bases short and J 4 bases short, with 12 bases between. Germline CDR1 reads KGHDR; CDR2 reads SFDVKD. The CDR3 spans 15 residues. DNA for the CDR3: TGTGCCACCAGTGACCCACGAATTGGCACCGGGGAGCTGTTTTTT. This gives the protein CATSDPRIGTGELFF.

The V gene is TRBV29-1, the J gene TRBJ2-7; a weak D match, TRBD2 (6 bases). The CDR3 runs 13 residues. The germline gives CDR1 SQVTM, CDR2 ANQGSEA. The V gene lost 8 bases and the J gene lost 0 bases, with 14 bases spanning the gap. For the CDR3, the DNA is TGCAGCATAAGGGACTCAAGCTCCTACGAGCAGTACTTC. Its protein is CSIRDSSSYEQYF.

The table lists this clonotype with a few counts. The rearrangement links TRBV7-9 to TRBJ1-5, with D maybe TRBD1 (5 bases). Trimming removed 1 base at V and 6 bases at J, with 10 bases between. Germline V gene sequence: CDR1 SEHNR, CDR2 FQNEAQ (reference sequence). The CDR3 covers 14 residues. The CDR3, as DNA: TGTGCCAGCAGCTTAGATCGGGGGACTCAGCCCCAGCATTTT. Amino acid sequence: CASSLDRGTQPQHF.

In nucleotides, the CDR3 is TGTGCCAGCTCACCAGCTAGCGGGTCGTCCTACGAGCAGTACTTC. Its translation is CASSPASGSSYEQYF. The gene calls are TRBV18 and TRBJ2-7; 8 nucleotides agree with TRBD2. The CDR3 runs 15 residues. J was trimmed by 1 base and V by 2 bases; bases with no gene match: 4. The V gene's germline CDR1 is KGHSH and CDR2 LQKENI. Looking up the rest from reference TRBV18 and TRBJ2-7 gives the full variable domain: NAGVMQNPRHLVRRRGQEARLRCSPMKGHSHVYWYRQLPEEGLKFMVYLQKENIIDESGMPKERFSAEFPKEGPSILRIQQVVRGDSAAYFCASSPASGSSYEQYFGPGTRLTVT.

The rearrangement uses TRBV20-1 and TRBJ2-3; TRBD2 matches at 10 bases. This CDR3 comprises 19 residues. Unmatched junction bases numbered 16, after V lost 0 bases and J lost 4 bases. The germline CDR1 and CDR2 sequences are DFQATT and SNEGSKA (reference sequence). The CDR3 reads CSARDLLAGVRPAADTQYF. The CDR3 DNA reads TGCAGTGCTAGAGATTTGCTAGCGGGGGTACGGCCCGCGGCAGATACGCAGTATTTT.

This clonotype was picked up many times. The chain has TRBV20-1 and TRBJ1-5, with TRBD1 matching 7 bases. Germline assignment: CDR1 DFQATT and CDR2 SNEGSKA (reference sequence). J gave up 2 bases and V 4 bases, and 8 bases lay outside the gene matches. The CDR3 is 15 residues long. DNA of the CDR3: TGCAGTGCTACCTACCTACAGGGGCGCAATCAGCCCCAGCATTTT. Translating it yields CSATYLQGRNQPQHF.

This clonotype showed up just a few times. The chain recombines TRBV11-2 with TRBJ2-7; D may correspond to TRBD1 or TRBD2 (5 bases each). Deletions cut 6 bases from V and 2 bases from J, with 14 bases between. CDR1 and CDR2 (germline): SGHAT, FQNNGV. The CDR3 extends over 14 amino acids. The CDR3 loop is CASRPLMGAYEQYF. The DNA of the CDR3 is TGTGCCAGCAGGCCTCTAATGGGGGCCTACGAGCAGTACTTC.

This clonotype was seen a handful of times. In nucleotides, the CDR3 is TGTGCCAGCAGCCTACCGGGACAGACCAAGGGGTATGGCTACACCTTC. Translation: CASSLPGQTKGYGYTF. The chain couples TRBV5-6 to TRBJ1-2; 7 nucleotides line up with TRBD1. The CDR3 runs to 16 residues. CDR1 is SGHDT, CDR2 YYEEEE, per germline. Trimming cost V 4 bases and J 5 bases; bases outside gene matches: 14.

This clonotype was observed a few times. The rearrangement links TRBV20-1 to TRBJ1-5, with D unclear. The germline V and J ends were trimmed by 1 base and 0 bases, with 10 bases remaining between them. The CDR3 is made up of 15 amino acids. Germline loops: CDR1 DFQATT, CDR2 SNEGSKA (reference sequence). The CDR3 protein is CSARGRIYSNQPQHF. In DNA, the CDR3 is TGCAGTGCTAGAGGACGGATATATAGCAATCAGCCCCAGCATTTT.

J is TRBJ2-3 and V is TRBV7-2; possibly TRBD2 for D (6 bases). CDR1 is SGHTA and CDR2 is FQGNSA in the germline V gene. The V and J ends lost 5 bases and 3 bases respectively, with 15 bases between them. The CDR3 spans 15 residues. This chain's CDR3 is CASSPTGLATDTQYF. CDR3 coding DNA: TGTGCCAGCAGCCCTACTGGGCTAGCGACAGATACGCAGTATTTT.

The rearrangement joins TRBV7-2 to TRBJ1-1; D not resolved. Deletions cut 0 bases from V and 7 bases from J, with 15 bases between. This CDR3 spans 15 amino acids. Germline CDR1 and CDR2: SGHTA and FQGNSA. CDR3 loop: CASSLALSLAGEAFF. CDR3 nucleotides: TGTGCCAGCAGCTTAGCCCTATCCCTGGCGGGTGAAGCTTTCTTT.

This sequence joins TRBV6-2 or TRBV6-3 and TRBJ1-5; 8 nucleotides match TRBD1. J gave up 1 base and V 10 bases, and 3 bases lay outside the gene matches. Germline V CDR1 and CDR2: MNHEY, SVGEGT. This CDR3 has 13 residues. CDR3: CATGQASNQPQHF. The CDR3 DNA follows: TGTGCCACGGGACAGGCGAGCAATCAGCCCCAGCATTTT.

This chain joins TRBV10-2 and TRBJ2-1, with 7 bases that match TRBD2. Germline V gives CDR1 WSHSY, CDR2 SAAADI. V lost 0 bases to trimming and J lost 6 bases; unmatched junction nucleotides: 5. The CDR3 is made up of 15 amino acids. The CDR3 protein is CASSESPASGNEQFF. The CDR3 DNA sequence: TGCGCCAGCAGTGAGTCGCCGGCTAGCGGCAATGAGCAGTTCTTC.

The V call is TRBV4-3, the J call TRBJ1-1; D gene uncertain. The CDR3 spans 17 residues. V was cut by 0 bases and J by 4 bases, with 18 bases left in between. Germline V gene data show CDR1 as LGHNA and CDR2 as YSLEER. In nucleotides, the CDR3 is TGCGCCAGCAGCCAAGAAGGGAACGGGCTCAAGGGCACTGAAGCTTTCTTT. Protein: CASSQEGNGLKGTEAFF.

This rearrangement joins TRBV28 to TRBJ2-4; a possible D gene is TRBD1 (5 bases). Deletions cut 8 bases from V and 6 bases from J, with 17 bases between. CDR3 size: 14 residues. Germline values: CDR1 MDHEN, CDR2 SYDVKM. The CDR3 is CASVAGNTLNIQYF. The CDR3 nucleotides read TGTGCCAGCGTGGCAGGGAACACCCTAAACATTCAGTACTTC.

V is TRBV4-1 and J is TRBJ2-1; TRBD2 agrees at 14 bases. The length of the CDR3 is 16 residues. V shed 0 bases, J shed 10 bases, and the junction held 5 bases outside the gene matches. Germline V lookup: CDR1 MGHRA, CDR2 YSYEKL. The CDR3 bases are TGCGCCAGCAGCCAAGAACGGGGACTAGCGGGGGTGGAGCAGTTCTTC. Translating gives CASSQERGLAGVEQFF.

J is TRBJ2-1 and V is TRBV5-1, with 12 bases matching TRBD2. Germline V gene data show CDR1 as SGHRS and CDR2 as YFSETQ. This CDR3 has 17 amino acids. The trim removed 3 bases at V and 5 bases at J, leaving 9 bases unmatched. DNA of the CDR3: TGCGCCAGCAGCTACGGACTAGCGGGACTGAGAAACAATGAGCAGTTCTTC. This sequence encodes CASSYGLAGLRNNEQFF.

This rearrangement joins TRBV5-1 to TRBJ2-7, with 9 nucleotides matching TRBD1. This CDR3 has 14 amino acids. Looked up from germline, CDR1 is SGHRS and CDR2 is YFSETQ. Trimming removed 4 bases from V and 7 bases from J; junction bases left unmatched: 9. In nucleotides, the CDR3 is TGCGCCAGCAGCATCCGGGACAGGGTGTGGGAGCAGTACTTC. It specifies CASSIRDRVWEQYF. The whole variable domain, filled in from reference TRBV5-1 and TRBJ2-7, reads KAGVTQTPRYLIKTRGQQVTLSCSPISGHRSVSWYQQTPGQGLQFLFEYFSETQRNKGNFPGRFSGRQFSNSRSEMNVSTLELGDSALYLCASSIRDRVWEQYFGPGTRLTVT.

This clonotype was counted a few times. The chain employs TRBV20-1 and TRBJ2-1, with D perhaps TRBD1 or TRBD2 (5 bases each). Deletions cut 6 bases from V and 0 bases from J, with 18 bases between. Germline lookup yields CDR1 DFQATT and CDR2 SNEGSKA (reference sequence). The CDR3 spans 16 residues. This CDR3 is CSAGARGSLSYNEQFF. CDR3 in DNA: TGCAGTGCCGGGGCTCGCGGATCACTCTCCTACAATGAGCAGTTCTTC.

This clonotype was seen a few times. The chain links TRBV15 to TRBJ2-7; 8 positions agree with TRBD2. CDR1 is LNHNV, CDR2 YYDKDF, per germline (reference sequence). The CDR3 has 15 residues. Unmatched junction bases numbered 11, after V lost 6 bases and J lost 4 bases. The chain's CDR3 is CATRGGLDGIYEQYF. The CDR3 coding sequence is TGTGCCACCAGGGGGGGACTAGACGGAATTTACGAGCAGTACTTC. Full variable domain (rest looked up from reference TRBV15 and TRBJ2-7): DAMVIQNPRYQVTQFGKPVTLSCSQTLNHNVMYWYQQKSSQAPKLLFHYYDKDFNNEADTPDNFQSRRPNTSFCFLDIRSPGLGDTAMYLCATRGGLDGIYEQYFGPGTRLTVT.

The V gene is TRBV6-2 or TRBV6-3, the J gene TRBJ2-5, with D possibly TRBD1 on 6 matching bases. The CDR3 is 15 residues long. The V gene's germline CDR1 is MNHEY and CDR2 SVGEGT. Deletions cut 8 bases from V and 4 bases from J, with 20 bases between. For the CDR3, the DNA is TGTGCCAGCCTCAAAGGGTATGGGGGCGGAGAGACCCAGTACTTC. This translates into CASLKGYGGGETQYF.

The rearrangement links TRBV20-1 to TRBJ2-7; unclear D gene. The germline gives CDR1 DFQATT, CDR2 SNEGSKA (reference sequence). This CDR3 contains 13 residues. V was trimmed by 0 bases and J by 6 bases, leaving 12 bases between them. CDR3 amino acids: CSARDRRRVEQYF. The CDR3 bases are TGCAGTGCTAGAGATAGGCGTCGGGTCGAGCAGTACTTC.

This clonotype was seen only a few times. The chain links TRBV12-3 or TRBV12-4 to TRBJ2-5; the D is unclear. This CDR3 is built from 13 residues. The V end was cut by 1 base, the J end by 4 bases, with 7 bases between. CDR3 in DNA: TGTGCCAGCAGTTTAGATGGTCGAGAGACCCAGTACTTC. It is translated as CASSLDGRETQYF.

The CDR3 region is CSATVGARGKNIQYF. The CDR3 nucleotides read TGCAGTGCTACAGTGGGGGCGCGTGGCAAAAACATTCAGTACTTC. The gene calls are TRBV20-1 and TRBJ2-4; a weak D match, TRBD1 (6 bases). V was clipped by 4 bases and J by 3 bases, with 16 bases between them. The CDR3 covers 15 residues. Germline V gene data show CDR1 as DFQATT and CDR2 as SNEGSKA (reference sequence).

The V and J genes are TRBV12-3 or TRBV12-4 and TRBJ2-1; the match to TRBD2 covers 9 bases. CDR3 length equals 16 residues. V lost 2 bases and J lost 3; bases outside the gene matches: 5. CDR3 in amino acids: CASSLPGLALYNEQFF. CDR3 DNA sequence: TGTGCCAGCAGTTTACCGGGACTAGCACTCTACAATGAGCAGTTCTTC.

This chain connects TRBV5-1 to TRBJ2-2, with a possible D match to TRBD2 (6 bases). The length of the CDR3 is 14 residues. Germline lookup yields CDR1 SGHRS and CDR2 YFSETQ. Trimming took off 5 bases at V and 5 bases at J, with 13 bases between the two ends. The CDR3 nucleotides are TGCGCCAGCAGTGAAGGAGGAGGGACCGGGGAGCTGTTTTTT. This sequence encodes CASSEGGGTGELFF.